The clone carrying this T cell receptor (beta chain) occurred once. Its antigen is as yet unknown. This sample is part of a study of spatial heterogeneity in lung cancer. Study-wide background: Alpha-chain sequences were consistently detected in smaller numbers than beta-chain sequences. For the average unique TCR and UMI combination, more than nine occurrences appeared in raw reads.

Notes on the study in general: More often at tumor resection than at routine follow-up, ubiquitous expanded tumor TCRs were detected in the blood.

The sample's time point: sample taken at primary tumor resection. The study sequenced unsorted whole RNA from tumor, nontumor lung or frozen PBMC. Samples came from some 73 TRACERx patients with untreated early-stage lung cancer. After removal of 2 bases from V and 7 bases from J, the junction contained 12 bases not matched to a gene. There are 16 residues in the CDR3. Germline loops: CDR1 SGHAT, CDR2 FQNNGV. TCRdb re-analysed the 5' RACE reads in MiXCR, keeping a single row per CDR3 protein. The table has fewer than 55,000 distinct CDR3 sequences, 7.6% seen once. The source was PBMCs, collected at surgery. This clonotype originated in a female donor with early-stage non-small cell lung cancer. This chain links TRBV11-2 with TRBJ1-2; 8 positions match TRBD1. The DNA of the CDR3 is TGTGCCAGCAGCTTAACGGACAGGGACTACTATAGTGGCTACACCTTC. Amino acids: CASSLTDRDYYSGYTF.